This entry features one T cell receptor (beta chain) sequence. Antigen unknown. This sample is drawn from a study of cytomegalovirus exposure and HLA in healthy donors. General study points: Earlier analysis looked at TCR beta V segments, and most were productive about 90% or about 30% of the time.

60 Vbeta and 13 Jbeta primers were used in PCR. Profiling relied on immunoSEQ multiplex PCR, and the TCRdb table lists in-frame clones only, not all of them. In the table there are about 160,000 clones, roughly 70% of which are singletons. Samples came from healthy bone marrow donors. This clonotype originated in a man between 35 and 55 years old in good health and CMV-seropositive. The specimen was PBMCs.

The CDR3 DNA is TGCGCCAGCAGCCCGGGACTAGCGGGGGGTCCGACCGGGGAGCTGTTTTTT. It specifies CASSPGLAGGPTGELFF. The rearrangement links TRBV5-1 to TRBJ2-2; 15 bases are shared with TRBD2. J was trimmed by 5 bases and V by 4 bases; bases with no gene match: 6. Looked up from germline, CDR1 is SGHRS and CDR2 is YFSETQ. The CDR3 is 17 amino acids. The variable domain in full, completed from reference TRBV5-1 and TRBJ2-2, reads KAGVTQTPRYLIKTRGQQVTLSCSPISGHRSVSWYQQTPGQGLQFLFEYFSETQRNKGNFPGRFSGRQFSNSRSEMNVSTLELGDSALYLCASSPGLAGGPTGELFFGEGSRLTVL.